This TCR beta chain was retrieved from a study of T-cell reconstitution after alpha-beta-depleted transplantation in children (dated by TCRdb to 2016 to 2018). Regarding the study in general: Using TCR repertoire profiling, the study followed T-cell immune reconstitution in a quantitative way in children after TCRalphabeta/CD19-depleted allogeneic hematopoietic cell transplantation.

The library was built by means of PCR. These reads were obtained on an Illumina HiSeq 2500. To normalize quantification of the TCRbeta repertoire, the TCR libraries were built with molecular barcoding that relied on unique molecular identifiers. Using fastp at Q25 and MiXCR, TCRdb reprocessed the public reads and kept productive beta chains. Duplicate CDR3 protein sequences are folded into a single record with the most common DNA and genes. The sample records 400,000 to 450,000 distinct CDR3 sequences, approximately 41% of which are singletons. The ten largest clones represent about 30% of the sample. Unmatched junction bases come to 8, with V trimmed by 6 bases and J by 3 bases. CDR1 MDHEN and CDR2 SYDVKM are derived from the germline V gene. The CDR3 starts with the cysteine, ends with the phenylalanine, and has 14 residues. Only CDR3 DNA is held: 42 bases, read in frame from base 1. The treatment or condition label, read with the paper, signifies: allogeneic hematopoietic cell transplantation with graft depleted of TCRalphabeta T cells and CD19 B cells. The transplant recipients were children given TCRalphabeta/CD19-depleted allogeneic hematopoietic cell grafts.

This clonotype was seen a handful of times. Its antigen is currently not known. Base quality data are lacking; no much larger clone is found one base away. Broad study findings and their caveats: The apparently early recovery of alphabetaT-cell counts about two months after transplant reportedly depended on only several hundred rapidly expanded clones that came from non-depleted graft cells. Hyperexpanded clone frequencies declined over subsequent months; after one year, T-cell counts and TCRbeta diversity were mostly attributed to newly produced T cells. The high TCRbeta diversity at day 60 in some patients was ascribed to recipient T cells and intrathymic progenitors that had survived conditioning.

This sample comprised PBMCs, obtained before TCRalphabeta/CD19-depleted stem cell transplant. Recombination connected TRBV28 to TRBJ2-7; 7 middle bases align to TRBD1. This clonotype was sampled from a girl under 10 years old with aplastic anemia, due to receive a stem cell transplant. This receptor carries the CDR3 CASRTRDSFYEQYF. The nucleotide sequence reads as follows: TGTGCCAGCAGGACCCGGGACAGCTTCTACGAGCAGTACTTC.